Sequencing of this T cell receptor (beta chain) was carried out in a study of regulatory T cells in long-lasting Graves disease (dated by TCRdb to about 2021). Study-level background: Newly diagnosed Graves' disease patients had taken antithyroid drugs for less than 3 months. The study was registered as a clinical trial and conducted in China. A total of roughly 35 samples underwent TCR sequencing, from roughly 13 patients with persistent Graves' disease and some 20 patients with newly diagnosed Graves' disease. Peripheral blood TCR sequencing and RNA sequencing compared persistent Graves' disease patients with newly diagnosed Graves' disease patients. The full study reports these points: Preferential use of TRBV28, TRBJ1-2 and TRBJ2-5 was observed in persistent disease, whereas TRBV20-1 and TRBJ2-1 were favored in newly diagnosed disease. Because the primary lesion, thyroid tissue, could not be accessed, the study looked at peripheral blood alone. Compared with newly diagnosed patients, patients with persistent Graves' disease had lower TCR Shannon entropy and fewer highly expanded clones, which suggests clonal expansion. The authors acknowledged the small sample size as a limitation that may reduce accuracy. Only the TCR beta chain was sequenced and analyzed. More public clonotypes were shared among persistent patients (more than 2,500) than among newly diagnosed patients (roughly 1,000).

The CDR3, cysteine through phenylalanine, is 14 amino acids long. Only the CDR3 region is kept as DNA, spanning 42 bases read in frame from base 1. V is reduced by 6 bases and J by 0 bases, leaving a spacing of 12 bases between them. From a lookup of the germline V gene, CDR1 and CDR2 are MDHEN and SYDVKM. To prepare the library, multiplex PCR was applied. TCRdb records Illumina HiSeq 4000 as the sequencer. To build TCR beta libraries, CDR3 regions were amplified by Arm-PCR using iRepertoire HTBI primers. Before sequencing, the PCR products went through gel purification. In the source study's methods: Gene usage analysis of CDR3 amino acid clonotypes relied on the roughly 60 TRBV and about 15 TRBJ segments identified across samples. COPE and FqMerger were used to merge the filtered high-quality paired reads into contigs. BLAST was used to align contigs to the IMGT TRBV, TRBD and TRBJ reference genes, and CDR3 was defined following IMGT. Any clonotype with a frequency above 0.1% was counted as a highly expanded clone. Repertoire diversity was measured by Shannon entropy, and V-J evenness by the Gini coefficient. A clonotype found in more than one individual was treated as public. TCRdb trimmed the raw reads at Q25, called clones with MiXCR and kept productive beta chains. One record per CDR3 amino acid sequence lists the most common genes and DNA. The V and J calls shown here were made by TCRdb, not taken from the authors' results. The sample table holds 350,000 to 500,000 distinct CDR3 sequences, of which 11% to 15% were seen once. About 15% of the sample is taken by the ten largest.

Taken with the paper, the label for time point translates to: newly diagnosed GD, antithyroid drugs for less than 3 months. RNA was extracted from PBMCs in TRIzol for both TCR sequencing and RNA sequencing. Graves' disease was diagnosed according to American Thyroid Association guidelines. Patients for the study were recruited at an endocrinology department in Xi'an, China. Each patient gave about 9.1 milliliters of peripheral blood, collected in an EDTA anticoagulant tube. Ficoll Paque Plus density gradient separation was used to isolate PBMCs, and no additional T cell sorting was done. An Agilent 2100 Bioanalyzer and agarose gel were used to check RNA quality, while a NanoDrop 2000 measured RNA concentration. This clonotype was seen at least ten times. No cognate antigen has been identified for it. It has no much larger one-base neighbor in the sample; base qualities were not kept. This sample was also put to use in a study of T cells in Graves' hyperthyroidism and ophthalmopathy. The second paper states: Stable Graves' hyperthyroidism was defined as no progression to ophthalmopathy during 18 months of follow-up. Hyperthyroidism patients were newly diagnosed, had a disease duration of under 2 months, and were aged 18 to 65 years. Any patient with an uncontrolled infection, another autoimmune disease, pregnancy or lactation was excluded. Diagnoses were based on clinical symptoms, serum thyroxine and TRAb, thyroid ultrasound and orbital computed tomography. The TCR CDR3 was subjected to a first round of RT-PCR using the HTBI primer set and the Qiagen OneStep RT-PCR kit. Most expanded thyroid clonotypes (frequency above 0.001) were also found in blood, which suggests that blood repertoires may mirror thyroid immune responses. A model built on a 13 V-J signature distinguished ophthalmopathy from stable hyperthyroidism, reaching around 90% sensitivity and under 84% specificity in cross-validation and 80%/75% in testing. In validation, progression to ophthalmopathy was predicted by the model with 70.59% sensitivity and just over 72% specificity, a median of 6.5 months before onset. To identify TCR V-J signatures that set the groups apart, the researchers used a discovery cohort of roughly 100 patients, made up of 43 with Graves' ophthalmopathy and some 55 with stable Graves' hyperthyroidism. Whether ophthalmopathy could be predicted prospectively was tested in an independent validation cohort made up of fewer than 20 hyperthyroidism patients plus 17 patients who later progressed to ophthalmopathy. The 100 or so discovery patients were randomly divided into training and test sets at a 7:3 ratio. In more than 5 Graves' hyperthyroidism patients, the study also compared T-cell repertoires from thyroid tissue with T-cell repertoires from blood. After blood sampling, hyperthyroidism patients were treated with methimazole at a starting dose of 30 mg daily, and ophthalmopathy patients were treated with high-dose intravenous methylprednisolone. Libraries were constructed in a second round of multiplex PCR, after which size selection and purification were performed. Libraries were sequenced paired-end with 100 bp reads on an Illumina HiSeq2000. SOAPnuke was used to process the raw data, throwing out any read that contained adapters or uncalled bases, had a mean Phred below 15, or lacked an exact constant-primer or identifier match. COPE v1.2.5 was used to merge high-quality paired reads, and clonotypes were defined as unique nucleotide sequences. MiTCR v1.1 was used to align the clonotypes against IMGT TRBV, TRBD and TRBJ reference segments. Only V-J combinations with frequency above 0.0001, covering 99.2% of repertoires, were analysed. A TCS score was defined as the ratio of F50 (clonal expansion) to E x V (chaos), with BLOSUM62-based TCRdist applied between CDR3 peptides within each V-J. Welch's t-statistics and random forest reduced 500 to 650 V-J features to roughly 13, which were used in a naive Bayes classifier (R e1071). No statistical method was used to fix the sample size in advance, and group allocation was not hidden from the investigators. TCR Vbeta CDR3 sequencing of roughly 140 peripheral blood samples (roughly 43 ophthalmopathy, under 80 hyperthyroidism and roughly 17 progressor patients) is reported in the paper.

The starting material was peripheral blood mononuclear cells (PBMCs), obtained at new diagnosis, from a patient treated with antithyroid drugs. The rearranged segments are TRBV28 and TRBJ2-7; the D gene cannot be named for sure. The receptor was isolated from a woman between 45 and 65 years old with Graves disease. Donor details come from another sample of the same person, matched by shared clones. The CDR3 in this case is CASSGFRISYEQYF. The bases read TGTGCCAGCAGCGGGTTTCGGATCTCCTACGAGCAGTACTTC.